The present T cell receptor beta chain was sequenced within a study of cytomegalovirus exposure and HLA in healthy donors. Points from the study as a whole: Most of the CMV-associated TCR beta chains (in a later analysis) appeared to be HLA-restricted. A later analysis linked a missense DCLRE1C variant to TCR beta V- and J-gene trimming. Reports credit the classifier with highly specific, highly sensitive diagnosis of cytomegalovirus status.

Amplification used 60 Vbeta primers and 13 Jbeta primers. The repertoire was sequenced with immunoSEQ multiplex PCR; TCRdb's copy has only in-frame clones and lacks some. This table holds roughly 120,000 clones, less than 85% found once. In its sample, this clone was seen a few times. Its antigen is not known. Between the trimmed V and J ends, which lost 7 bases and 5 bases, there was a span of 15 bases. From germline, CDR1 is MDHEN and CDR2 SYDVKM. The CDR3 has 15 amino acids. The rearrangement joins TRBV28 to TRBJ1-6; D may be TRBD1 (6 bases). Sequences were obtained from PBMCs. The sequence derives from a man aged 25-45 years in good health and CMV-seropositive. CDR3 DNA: TGTGCCAGCACCCGGGGGGGGCTGGATAATTCACCCCTCCACTTT. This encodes CASTRGGLDNSPLHF.